This T cell receptor (beta chain) emerged from a study of PD-1 blockade in classical Hodgkin lymphoma. Whole-study findings and limits: Why the repertoires differ is still unclear, perhaps disease activity or prior therapy.

The CDR3 has 16 residues. With 4 bases removed from V and 0 bases from J, the gap between germline ends came to 17 bases. The germline CDR1 and CDR2 sequences are SGHNT and YYREEE (reference sequence). Sequenced by immunoSEQ multiplex PCR; TCRdb stores in-frame clones only, minus some. The data show more than 75,000 clones, just over 90% seen once. Documented time point: cycle 4 day 1 (C4D1), after 5 to 7 weeks of nivolumab. Relapses following autologous stem cell transplantation were seen in all patients, with brentuximab vedotin exposure varying. In the case of this clone: Its antigen is as yet unknown.

The receptor's source is a human donor with classical Hodgkin lymphoma. Sequencing was performed on peripheral blood mononuclear cells (PBMCs), taken before the fourth cycle of nivolumab. The chain is built from TRBV5-4 and TRBJ2-7; perhaps TRBD1 as D (6 bases). The CDR3 loop is CASSREGGSSSYEQYF. Written as DNA, the CDR3 is TGTGCCAGCAGCCGAGAAGGGGGTTCGAGCTCCTACGAGCAGTACTTC.